Listed below are T cell receptor beta chains from one sample, sequenced in a study of T cells in Graves' hyperthyroidism and ophthalmopathy. TCRdb processed the multiplex PCR reads anew with MiXCR; each CDR3 protein has one entry. The table records about 610,000 distinct CDR3 sequences, 14% to 15% of them present only once. Sequenced material: blood. The origin of the receptors is a woman aged 35 to 49 with Graves' ophthalmopathy. Each CDR3 is given with its conserved first and last residue. Each record gives: D gene, V gene, J gene, CDR3 protein. The D gene is left open where the match is weak.

d_gene: TRBD1
v_gene: TRBV6-1
j_gene: TRBJ2-7
CDR3aa: CASSETGGGYEQYF

d_gene: TRBD1
v_gene: TRBV28
j_gene: TRBJ1-2
CDR3aa: CASSFLTGGAGYGYTF

d_gene: NA
v_gene: TRBV12-3/TRBV12-4
j_gene: TRBJ2-2
CDR3aa: CASSSKTGNTGELFF

d_gene: TRBD1
v_gene: TRBV2
j_gene: TRBJ1-6
CDR3aa: CASRDRGTSPLHF

d_gene: TRBD1
v_gene: TRBV5-1
j_gene: TRBJ2-7
CDR3aa: CASSFTSSGTGGDEQYF

d_gene: TRBD2
v_gene: TRBV24-1
j_gene: TRBJ2-2
CDR3aa: CATSDPSLGTNSLGDLFF

d_gene: NA
v_gene: TRBV19
j_gene: TRBJ2-5
CDR3aa: CASSIRGIQETQYF

d_gene: TRBD2
v_gene: TRBV5-1
j_gene: TRBJ2-7
CDR3aa: CASSLGLAYSYEQYF

d_gene: TRBD1
v_gene: TRBV4-2
j_gene: TRBJ2-7
CDR3aa: CASSQGTGPSYEQYF

d_gene: NA
v_gene: TRBV7-6
j_gene: TRBJ2-2
CDR3aa: CASSTSPGSGELFF